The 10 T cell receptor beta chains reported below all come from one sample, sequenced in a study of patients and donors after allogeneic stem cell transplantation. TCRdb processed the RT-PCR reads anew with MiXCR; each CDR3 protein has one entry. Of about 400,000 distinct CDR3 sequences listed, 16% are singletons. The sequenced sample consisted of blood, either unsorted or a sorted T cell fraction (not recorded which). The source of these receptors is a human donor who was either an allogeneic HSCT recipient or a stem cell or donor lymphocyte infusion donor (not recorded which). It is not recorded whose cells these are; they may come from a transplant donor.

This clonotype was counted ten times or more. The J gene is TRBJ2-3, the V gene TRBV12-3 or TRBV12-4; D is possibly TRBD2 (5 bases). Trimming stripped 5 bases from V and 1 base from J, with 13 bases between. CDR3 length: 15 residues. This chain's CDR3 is CASSISEKRTDTQYF. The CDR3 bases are TGTGCCAGCAGTATTAGCGAGAAACGCACAGATACGCAGTATTTT.

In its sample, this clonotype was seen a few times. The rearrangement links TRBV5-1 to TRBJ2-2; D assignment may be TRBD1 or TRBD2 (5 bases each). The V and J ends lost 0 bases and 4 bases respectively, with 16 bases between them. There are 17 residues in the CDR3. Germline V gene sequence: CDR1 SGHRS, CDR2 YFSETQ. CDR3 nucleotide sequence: TGCGCCAGCAGCTTGGGATTCGGGGCTCGGGGCACCGGGGAGCTGTTTTTT. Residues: CASSLGFGARGTGELFF.

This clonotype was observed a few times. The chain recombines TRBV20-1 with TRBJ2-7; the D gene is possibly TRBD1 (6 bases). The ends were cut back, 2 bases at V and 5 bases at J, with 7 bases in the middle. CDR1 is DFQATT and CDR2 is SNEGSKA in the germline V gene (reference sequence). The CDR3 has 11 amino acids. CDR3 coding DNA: TGCAGTGCTAGAAACAGGGACGAGCAGTACTTC. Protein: CSARNRDEQYF.

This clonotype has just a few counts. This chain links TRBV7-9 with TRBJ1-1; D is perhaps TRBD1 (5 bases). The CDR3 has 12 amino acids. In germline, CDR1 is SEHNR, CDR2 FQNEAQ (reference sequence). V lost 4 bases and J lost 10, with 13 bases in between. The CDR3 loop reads CASSSSMGGAFF. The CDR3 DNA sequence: TGTGCCAGCAGCTCTTCTATGGGGGGAGCTTTCTTT.

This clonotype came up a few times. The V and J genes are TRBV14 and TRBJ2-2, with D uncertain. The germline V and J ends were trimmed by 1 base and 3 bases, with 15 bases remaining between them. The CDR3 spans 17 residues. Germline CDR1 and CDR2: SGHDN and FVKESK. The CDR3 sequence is CASSQVSGPEDTGELFF. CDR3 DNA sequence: TGTGCCAGCAGCCAAGTCTCCGGTCCCGAGGACACCGGGGAGCTGTTTTTT.

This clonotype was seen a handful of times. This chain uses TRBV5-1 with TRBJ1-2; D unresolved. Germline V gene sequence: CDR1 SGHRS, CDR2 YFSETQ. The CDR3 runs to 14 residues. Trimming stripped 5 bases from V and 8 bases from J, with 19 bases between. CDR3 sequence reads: CASRTDPGSGGYTF. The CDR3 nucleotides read TGCGCCAGCAGGACGGACCCGGGAAGCGGCGGCTACACCTTC. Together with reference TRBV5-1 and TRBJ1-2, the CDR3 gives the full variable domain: KAGVTQTPRYLIKTRGQQVTLSCSPISGHRSVSWYQQTPGQGLQFLFEYFSETQRNKGNFPGRFSGRQFSNSRSEMNVSTLELGDSALYLCASRTDPGSGGYTFGSGTRLTVV.

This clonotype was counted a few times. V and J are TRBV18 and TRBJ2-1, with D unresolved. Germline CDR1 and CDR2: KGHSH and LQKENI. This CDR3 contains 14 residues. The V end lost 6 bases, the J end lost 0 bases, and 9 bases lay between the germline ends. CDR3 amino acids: CASSPLSSYNEQFF. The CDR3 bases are TGTGCCAGCTCCCCTCTGAGCTCCTACAATGAGCAGTTCTTC.

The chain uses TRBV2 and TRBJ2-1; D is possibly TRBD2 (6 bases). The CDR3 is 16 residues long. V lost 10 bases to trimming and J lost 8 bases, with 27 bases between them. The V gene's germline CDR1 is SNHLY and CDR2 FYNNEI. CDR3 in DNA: TGTGCCACCGCCTCGTGGGGGACTGACACGTTCGATGAGCAGTTCTTC. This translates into CATASWGTDTFDEQFF.

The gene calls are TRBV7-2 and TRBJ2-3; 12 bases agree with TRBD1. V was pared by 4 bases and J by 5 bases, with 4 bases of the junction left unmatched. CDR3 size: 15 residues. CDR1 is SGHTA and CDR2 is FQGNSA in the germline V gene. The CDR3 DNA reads TGTGCCAGCAGCTCGGGACAGGGGGCGGGAGATACGCAGTATTTT. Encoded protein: CASSSGQGAGDTQYF.

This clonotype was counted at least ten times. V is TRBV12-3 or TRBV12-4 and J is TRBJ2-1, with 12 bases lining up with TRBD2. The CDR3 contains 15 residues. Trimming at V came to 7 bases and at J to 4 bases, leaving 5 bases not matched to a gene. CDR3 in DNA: TGTGCCAGCACCCGACTAGCGGGGGCGTACAATGAGCAGTTCTTC. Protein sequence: CASTRLAGAYNEQFF.